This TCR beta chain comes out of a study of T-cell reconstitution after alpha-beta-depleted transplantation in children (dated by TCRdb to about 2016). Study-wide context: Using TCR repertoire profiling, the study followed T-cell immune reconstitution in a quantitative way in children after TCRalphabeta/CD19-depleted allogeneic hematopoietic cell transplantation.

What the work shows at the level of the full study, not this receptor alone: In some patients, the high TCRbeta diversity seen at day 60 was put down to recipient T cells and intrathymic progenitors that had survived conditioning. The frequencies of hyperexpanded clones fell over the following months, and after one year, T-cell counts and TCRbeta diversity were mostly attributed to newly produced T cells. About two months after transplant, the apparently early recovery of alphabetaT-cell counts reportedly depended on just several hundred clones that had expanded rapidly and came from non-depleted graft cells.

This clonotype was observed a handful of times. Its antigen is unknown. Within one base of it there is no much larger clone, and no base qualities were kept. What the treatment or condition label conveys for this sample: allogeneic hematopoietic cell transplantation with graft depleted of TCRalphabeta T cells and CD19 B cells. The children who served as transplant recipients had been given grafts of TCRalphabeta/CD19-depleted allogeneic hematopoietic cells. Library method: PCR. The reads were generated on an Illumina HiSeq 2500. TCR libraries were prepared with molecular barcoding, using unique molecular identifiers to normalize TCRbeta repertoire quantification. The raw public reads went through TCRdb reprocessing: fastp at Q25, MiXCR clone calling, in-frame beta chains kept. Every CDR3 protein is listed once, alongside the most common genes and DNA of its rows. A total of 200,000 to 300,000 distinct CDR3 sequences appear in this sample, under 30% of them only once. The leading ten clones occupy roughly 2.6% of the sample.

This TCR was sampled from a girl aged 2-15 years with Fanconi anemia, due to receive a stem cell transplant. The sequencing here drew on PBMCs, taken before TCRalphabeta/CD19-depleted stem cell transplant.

CDR3 protein: CSVGGLVTDTQYF. The sequenced DNA is TGCAGCGTTGGGGGACTAGTCACAGATACGCAGTATTTT. The rearranged chain carries TRBV29-1 and TRBJ2-3; 8 junctional bases match TRBD2. V loses 4 bases at its end and J loses 2 bases; junction bases beyond the gene matches: 2. From the cysteine through the phenylalanine, the CDR3 covers 13 amino acids. The sequence is cut down to CDR3 DNA, 39 bases in frame from base 1. Looking up the germline V gene yields CDR1 SQVTM and CDR2 ANQGSEA.